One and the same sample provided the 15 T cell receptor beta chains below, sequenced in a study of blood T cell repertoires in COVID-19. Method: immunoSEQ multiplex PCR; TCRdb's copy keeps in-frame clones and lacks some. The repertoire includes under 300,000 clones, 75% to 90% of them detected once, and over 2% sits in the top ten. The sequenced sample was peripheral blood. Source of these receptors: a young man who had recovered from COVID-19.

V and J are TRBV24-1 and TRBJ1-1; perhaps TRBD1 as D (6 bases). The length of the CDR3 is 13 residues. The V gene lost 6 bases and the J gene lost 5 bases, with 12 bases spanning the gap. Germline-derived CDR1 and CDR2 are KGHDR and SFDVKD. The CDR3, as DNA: TGTGCCACCAGTAGGACCAGGGGTACTGAAGCTTTCTTT. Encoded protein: CATSRTRGTEAFF.

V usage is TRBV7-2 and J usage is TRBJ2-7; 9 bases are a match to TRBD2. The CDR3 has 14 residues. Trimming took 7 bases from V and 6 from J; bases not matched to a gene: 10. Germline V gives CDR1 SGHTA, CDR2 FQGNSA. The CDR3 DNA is TGTGCCAGCACCCCTCGTAGCGGGGGTGGCGAGCAGTACTTC. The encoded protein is CASTPRSGGGEQYF.

CDR3 in DNA: TGTGCCAGCAGCCTAGGACAGGGGGCGTGGGGCTACACCTTC. It specifies CASSLGQGAWGYTF. The chain joins TRBV11-2 to TRBJ1-2; 11 bases fit TRBD1. The germline V gene has CDR1 SGHAT and CDR2 FQNNGV. J lost 8 bases, V lost 5 bases, and 7 bases had no gene match. The CDR3 has 14 residues.

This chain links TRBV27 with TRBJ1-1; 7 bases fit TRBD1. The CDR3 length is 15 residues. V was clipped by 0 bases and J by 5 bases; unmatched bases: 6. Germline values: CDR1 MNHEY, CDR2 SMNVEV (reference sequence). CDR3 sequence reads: CASSLSGGAGTEAFF. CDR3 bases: TGTGCCAGCAGTTTATCAGGGGGCGCGGGTACTGAAGCTTTCTTT.

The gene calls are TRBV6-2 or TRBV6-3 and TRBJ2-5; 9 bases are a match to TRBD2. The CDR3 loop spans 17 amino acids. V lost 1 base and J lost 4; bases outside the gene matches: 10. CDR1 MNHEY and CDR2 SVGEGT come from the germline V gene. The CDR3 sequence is CASSYLAGGYPIETQYF. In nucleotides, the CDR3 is TGTGCCAGCAGTTACTTGGCGGGGGGGTATCCAATAGAGACCCAGTACTTC.

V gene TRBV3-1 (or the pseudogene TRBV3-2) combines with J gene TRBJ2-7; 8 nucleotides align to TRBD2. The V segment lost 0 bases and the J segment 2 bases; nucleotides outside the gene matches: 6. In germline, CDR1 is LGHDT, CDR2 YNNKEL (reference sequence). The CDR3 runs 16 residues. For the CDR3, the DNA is TGTGCCAGCAGCCAAGATCTCGGACTAGCCGCCTACGAGCAGTACTTC. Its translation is CASSQDLGLAAYEQYF.

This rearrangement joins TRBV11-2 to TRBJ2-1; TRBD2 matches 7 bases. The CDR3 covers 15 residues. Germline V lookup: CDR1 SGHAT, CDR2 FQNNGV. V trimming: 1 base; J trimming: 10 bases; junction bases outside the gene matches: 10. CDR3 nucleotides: TGTGCCAGCAGCTTAGGAGGATCCGGGGGGAGGGAGCAGTTCTTC. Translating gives CASSLGGSGGREQFF.

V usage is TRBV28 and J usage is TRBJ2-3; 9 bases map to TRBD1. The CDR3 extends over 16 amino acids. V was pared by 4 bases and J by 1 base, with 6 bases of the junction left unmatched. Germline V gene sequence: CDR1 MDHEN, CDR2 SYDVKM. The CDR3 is CASSSDRGVGTDTQYF. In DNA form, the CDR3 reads TGTGCCAGCAGTTCGGACAGGGGCGTCGGCACAGATACGCAGTATTTT.

CDR3 DNA sequence: TGTGCCAGCAGCTTAGCGGGGGGCTTCTACAATGAGCAGTTCTTC. Amino acids: CASSLAGGFYNEQFF. The V call is TRBV11-2, the J call TRBJ2-1; possible D gene TRBD2, 7 bases. CDR3 length equals 15 residues. Germline V gene lookup returns CDR1 SGHAT and CDR2 FQNNGV. V was pared by 1 base and J by 3 bases, with 10 bases between.

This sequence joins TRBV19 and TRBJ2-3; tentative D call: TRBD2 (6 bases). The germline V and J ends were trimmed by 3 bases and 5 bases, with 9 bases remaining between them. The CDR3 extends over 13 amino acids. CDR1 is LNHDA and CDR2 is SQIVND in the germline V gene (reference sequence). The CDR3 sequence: CASSIRGGDTQYF. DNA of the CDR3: TGTGCCAGTAGTATTCGGGGAGGAGATACGCAGTATTTT.

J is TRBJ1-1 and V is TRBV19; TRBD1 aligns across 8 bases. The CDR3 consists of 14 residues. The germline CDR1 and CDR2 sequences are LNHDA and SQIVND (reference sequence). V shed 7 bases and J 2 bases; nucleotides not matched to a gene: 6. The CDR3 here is CASMWDRTNTEAFF. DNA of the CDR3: TGTGCCAGTATGTGGGACAGGACTAACACTGAAGCTTTCTTT.

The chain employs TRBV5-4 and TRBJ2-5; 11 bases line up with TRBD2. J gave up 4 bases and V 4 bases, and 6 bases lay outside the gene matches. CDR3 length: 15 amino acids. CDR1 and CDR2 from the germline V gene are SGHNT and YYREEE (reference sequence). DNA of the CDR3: TGTGCCAGCAGCCGAGGGACTAGCGGAGGAGAGACCCAGTACTTC. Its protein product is CASSRGTSGGETQYF.

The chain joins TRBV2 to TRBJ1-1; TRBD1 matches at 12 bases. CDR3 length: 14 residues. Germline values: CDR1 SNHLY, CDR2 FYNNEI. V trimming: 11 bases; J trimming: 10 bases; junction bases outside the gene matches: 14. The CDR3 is CADTPGTGGPRAFF. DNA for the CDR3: TGTGCCGACACCCCCGGGACAGGGGGCCCGCGAGCTTTCTTT.

In DNA, the CDR3 is TGTGCCATCAGGTCAGACACAACCTACGAGCAGTACTTC. Translation gives CAIRSDTTYEQYF. This rearrangement joins TRBV10-3 to TRBJ2-7, with D hard to call. Germline CDR1 is ENHRY and CDR2 is SYGVKD. The germline V and J ends were trimmed by 6 bases and 2 bases, with 11 bases remaining between them. The CDR3 has 13 amino acids.

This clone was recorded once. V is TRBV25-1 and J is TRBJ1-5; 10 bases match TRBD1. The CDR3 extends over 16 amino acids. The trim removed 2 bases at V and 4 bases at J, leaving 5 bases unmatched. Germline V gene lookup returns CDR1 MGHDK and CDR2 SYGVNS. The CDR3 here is CASSERTGGVNQPQHF. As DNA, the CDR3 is TGTGCCAGCAGTGAAAGGACAGGGGGGGTGAATCAGCCCCAGCATTTT.